This entry is about one T cell receptor beta chain. The antigen is unknown. The data derive from a study of cytomegalovirus exposure and HLA in healthy donors. This CDR3 is built from 15 residues. CDR1 and CDR2 from the germline V gene are SGHRS and YFSETQ. Trimming at V came to 0 bases and at J to 3 bases, leaving 4 bases not matched to a gene. The study ran its PCR with 60 Vbeta and 13 Jbeta primers. Libraries were prepared by immunoSEQ multiplex PCR; TCRdb keeps only in-frame clonotypes and omits some of them. The sample holds roughly 180,000 clones, approximately 83% seen once. Study results and caveats: Being productive about 87% or about 30% of the time was typical of most TCR beta V segments in an earlier analysis.

This chain joins TRBV5-1 and TRBJ2-3; 7 bases map to TRBD2. This clonotype was obtained from a boy under 10 years old in good health and CMV-seronegative. Sequencing was performed on PBMCs. CDR3 coding DNA: TGCGCCAGCAGCTTGGCGGCGGGAGTGACAGATACGCAGTATTTT. This sequence encodes CASSLAAGVTDTQYF.